Presented here are 5 T cell receptor beta chains from one specimen sequenced in a study of chemoradiotherapy in HPV16-positive cancers. Generated by immunoSEQ multiplex PCR, the TCRdb table keeps only in-frame clones and is missing some. The sample contains about 7,600 clones, about four fifths of which appear only once. The sample consisted of blood, taken from a patient who underwent chemoradiotherapy. These receptors were obtained from a human donor with HPV-associated anogenital cancer.

The rearrangement joins TRBV2 to TRBJ2-6; D possibly matches TRBD1 or TRBD2 (5 bases each). The V end was cut by 9 bases, the J end by 0 bases, with 6 bases between. The CDR3 contains 13 residues. Germline V gives CDR1 SNHLY, CDR2 FYNNEI. CDR3 sequence reads: CARGDSGANVLTF. The CDR3 bases are TGTGCCAGGGGGGACTCTGGGGCCAACGTCCTGACTTTC.

The chain employs TRBV9 and TRBJ1-4; 7 positions match TRBD1. Trimming cost V 0 bases and J 3 bases; bases outside gene matches: 5. CDR1 and CDR2 from the germline V gene are SGDLS and YYNGEE. The CDR3 is 16 amino acids. CDR3 loop: CASSVGGTASNEKLFF. As DNA, the CDR3 is TGTGCCAGCAGCGTAGGGGGGACAGCCTCTAATGAAAAACTGTTTTTT.

The J gene is TRBJ2-3, the V gene TRBV19; the D is unclear. V was shortened by 4 bases and J by 2 bases, with 7 bases between the two germline ends. The CDR3 is made up of 13 amino acids. Germline CDR1 reads LNHDA; CDR2 reads SQIVND (reference sequence). The CDR3 here is CASSSQHTDTQYF. Here the CDR3 DNA reads TGTGCCAGTAGTAGTCAGCACACAGATACGCAGTATTTT.

This sequence joins TRBV6-1 and TRBJ1-1; a weak D match, TRBD1 (6 bases). CDR1 and CDR2 (germline): MNHNS, SASEGT. Trimming cost V 2 bases and J 5 bases, with 15 bases left between them. This CDR3 has 15 residues. As DNA, the CDR3 is TGTGCCAGCAGTGAAATGGGGGGCTCGGGAACTGAAGCTTTCTTT. It translates to CASSEMGGSGTEAFF.

This chain links TRBV28 with TRBJ1-5; no clear D gene. The CDR3 runs to 16 residues. Trimming cost V 3 bases and J 11 bases, with 23 bases left between them. Germline CDR1 MDHEN, CDR2 SYDVKM. The CDR3, as DNA: TGTGCCAGCAGTTTTCCCAGCAGGCGTTATAAGGATGCCCAGCATTTT. Translation gives CASSFPSRRYKDAQHF. Full variable domain (rest looked up from reference TRBV28 and TRBJ1-5): DVKVTQSSRYLVKRTGEKVFLECVQDMDHENMFWYRQDPGLGLRLIYFSYDVKMKEKGDIPEGYSVSREKKERFSLILESASTNQTSMYLCASSFPSRRYKDAQHFGDGTRLSIL.